Each of the 22 T cell receptor beta chains below was sequenced from the same sample in a study of blood T cell repertoires in COVID-19. The repertoire was sequenced with immunoSEQ multiplex PCR; TCRdb's copy has only in-frame clones and lacks some. The table includes approximately 72,000 clones, about 89% detected once. The sequencing sample was made of peripheral blood. These TCRs come from a woman in her fifties or sixties with acute or convalescent COVID-19.

The chain has TRBV18 and TRBJ2-5; TRBD2 aligns across 10 bases. CDR3 length: 15 residues. The V gene's germline CDR1 is KGHSH and CDR2 LQKENI. J gave up 5 bases and V 1 base, and 4 bases lay outside the gene matches. In DNA form, the CDR3 reads TGTGCCAGCTCACCACGTAGCGGGGGGTTGGAGACCCAGTACTTC. Translating it yields CASSPRSGGLETQYF.

This clone was counted once. The chain couples TRBV19 to TRBJ2-7; D gene ambiguous. The germline V gene has CDR1 LNHDA and CDR2 SQIVND (reference sequence). Trimming cost V 4 bases and J 3 bases, with 13 bases left between them. The CDR3 runs to 14 residues. The CDR3: CASSKTGYGYEQYF. For the CDR3, the DNA is TGTGCCAGTAGTAAGACTGGATATGGCTACGAGCAGTACTTC.

In its sample, this clone was seen once. V usage is TRBV5-5 and J usage is TRBJ2-1; D might be TRBD1 (6 bases). Germline CDR1 SGHKS, CDR2 YYEKEE (reference sequence). CDR3 size: 15 residues. V was clipped by 0 bases and J by 2 bases, with 9 bases between them. The DNA for the CDR3 is TGTGCCAGCAGCTTGGGATGGGGGCCCTACAATGAGCAGTTCTTC. Amino acid sequence: CASSLGWGPYNEQFF.

CDR3 sequence reads: CASSSSTGTIEKLFF. As DNA, the CDR3 is TGTGCCAGCAGTTCCTCGACAGGGACGATCGAAAAACTGTTTTTT. The chain couples TRBV6-5 to TRBJ1-4, with 7 bases identical to TRBD1. Unmatched junction bases numbered 10, after V lost 4 bases and J lost 8 bases. CDR3 length: 15 residues. CDR1 is MNHEY, CDR2 SVGAGI, per germline.

The CDR3 reads CATSDNRAYGYTF. CDR3 bases: TGTGCCACCAGTGACAACAGGGCCTATGGCTACACCTTC. This sequence joins TRBV24-1 and TRBJ1-2, with D possibly TRBD1 on 6 matching bases. Trimming cost V 4 bases and J 4 bases, with 9 bases left between them. The CDR3 spans 13 residues. Germline CDR1 is KGHDR and CDR2 is SFDVKD.

The V gene is TRBV12-2, the J gene TRBJ2-3; TRBD2, as called in the table, went unchecked against the DNA. TRBV12-2 represents a pseudogene. The CDR3 length is 18 residues. In DNA form, the CDR3 reads TGTGCAAGTCGCAAAAGCGGGGGCCGAGCCGCTAGCACAGATACGCAGTATTTT. It yields the protein CASRKSGGRAASTDTQYF.

The chain uses TRBV19 and TRBJ1-1, with D possibly TRBD1 on 5 matching bases. Trimming cost V 3 bases and J 4 bases, with 9 bases left between them. The CDR3 has 13 residues. Germline V CDR1 and CDR2: LNHDA, SQIVND (reference sequence). The CDR3 nucleotides are TGTGCCAGTAGTATCGCCCAGGGCACTGAAGCTTTCTTT. Its translation is CASSIAQGTEAFF.

This sequence joins TRBV30 and TRBJ2-7; 10 bases fit TRBD2. This CDR3 comprises 14 residues. Germline CDR1 GTSNPN, CDR2 SVGIG (reference sequence). V dropped 2 bases and J dropped 6; count of bases not matched to a gene: 7. The CDR3 DNA reads as TGTGCCTGGAGTCGAGCGGGGGGGCGTCGCGAGCAGTACTTC. Amino acids: CAWSRAGGRREQYF.

The chain uses TRBV3-1 (or the pseudogene TRBV3-2) and TRBJ2-7; TRBD1 agrees at 9 bases. Germline values: CDR1 LGHDT, CDR2 YNNKEL (reference sequence). J lost 6 bases, V lost 4 bases, and 4 bases had no gene match. This CDR3 has 13 amino acids. The CDR3 here is CASSRTGASEQYF. CDR3 nucleotides: TGTGCCAGCAGCCGGACAGGGGCTAGCGAGCAGTACTTC.

This sequence joins TRBV27 and TRBJ2-7; D perhaps matches TRBD1 (6 bases). Germline V gene lookup returns CDR1 MNHEY and CDR2 SMNVEV (reference sequence). The CDR3 is 15 residues long. Trimming shortened V by 0 bases and J by 5 bases, and 14 bases separated the two germline ends. This chain's CDR3 is CASSLSLGARNEQYF. As DNA, the CDR3 is TGTGCCAGCAGTTTATCGCTGGGGGCGAGGAACGAGCAGTACTTC.

This rearrangement joins TRBV3-1 (or the pseudogene TRBV3-2) to TRBJ2-2; 7 bases agree with TRBD2. Trimming cost V 4 bases and J 7 bases; bases outside gene matches: 3. Germline-derived CDR1 and CDR2 are LGHDT and YNNKEL (reference sequence). The CDR3 totals 13 residues. The DNA for the CDR3 is TGTGCCAGCAGCCCGGCGGGGGTCGGGGAGCTGTTTTTT. Translation gives CASSPAGVGELFF.

CDR3 sequence: CASSLNPGSTDTQYF. DNA for the CDR3: TGTGCCAGCAGCTTGAACCCGGGGAGCACAGATACGCAGTATTTT. This chain uses TRBV7-2 with TRBJ2-3; D perhaps matches TRBD2 (5 bases). From germline, CDR1 is SGHTA and CDR2 FQGNSA. V gave up 3 bases and J gave up 0 bases, with 10 bases separating them. The length of the CDR3 is 15 residues.

The rearrangement joins TRBV5-1 to TRBJ2-1; 10 bases are a match to TRBD2. The germline V gene has CDR1 SGHRS and CDR2 YFSETQ. V lost 3 bases, J lost 8 bases, and 5 bases stayed unmatched. The CDR3 length is 14 residues. The CDR3 spells CASSSLAGGDEQFF. In nucleotides, the CDR3 is TGCGCCAGCAGCTCCTTAGCGGGGGGCGATGAGCAGTTCTTC.

The J gene is TRBJ2-7, the V gene TRBV19, with 9 bases that match TRBD2. V trimming: 2 bases; J trimming: 4 bases; junction bases outside the gene matches: 6. The CDR3 loop spans 15 amino acids. Germline V CDR1 and CDR2: LNHDA, SQIVND (reference sequence). The CDR3 is CASSISLLAGYEQYF. The CDR3, as DNA: TGTGCCAGTAGTATAAGTCTACTAGCGGGTTACGAGCAGTACTTC.

V is TRBV12-3 or TRBV12-4 and J is TRBJ2-7, with D hard to call. With 3 bases removed from V and 3 bases from J, the gap between germline ends came to 6 bases. The CDR3 covers 12 residues. DNA of the CDR3: TGTGCCAGCAGTTTCTCCGGCTACGAGCAGTACTTC. Its protein is CASSFSGYEQYF.

The V and J genes are TRBV19 and TRBJ1-5, with D unclear. Deletions cut 2 bases from V and 5 bases from J, with 7 bases between. The germline CDR1 and CDR2 sequences are LNHDA and SQIVND (reference sequence). The CDR3 covers 13 residues. The chain's CDR3 is CASSILGDQPQHF. CDR3 DNA sequence: TGTGCCAGTAGTATATTGGGCGATCAGCCCCAGCATTTT.

V usage is TRBV18 and J usage is TRBJ2-1; 10 nucleotides align to TRBD2. V trimming: 0 bases; J trimming: 8 bases; junction bases outside the gene matches: 4. The CDR3 runs to 15 residues. Germline lookup yields CDR1 KGHSH and CDR2 LQKENI. The CDR3 protein is CASSPPSGGAYEQFF. DNA for the CDR3: TGTGCCAGCTCACCACCCAGCGGGGGGGCTTATGAGCAGTTCTTC.

This chain joins TRBV19 and TRBJ1-1; no definite D call. V was shortened by 3 bases and J by 7 bases, with 15 bases between the two germline ends. Germline V gives CDR1 LNHDA, CDR2 SQIVND (reference sequence). The CDR3 has 14 amino acids. The CDR3 DNA reads as TGTGCCAGTAGTATCAGACTAACAGAACATGAAGCTTTCTTT. As protein: CASSIRLTEHEAFF.

The V gene is TRBV7-9, the J gene TRBJ2-5; D is possibly TRBD2 (6 bases). V lost 4 bases to trimming and J lost 1 base, with 10 bases between them. CDR3 length equals 14 residues. CDR1 SEHNR and CDR2 FQNEAQ come from the germline V gene (reference sequence). The CDR3 DNA follows: TGTGCCAGCAGCTCCGGAGGGCGCCAAGAGACCCAGTACTTC. It specifies CASSSGGRQETQYF.

V is TRBV6-5 and J is TRBJ2-5, with a weak D call TRBD1 (7 bases). Trimming cost V 3 bases and J 5 bases, with 13 bases left between them. This CDR3 spans 14 amino acids. CDR1 and CDR2 (germline): MNHEY, SVGAGI. The CDR3 DNA reads TGTGCCAGCAGTTATCAGGGGGGAAGGGAGACCCAGTACTTC. Protein sequence: CASSYQGGRETQYF.

The V call is TRBV5-1, the J call TRBJ2-2, with unresolved D. CDR1 is SGHRS and CDR2 is YFSETQ in the germline V gene. The CDR3 sequence is 15 residues long. V lost 0 bases and J 4 bases, leaving 10 bases between the germline ends. The chain's CDR3 is CASSLAGRGTGELFF. The DNA of the CDR3 is TGCGCCAGCAGCTTGGCCGGAAGAGGCACCGGGGAGCTGTTTTTT. Full variable domain (rest looked up from reference TRBV5-1 and TRBJ2-2): KAGVTQTPRYLIKTRGQQVTLSCSPISGHRSVSWYQQTPGQGLQFLFEYFSETQRNKGNFPGRFSGRQFSNSRSEMNVSTLELGDSALYLCASSLAGRGTGELFFGEGSRLTVL.

The J gene is TRBJ2-1, the V gene TRBV9; TRBD2 aligns across 11 bases. Germline assignment: CDR1 SGDLS and CDR2 YYNGEE. The CDR3 runs 17 residues. V lost 3 bases to trimming and J lost 4 bases; unmatched junction nucleotides: 9. DNA of the CDR3: TGTGCCAGCAGCGCCACCTCGACTAGCGGGGTGTACAATGAGCAGTTCTTC. This encodes CASSATSTSGVYNEQFF.